The sequence of this TCR beta chain was determined in a study of T cell responses to AZD1222 COVID-19 vaccine. Across the whole study: Timing groups of about 4 and about 12 weeks for second doses were pooled. Study observations and caveats: Once two AZD1222 doses were given, Spike-specific TCR breadth and depth went up. The reported proportion of spike-specific TCRs targeting unmutated variant regions was nearly half.

Germline V gene data show CDR1 as MDHEN and CDR2 as SYDVKM. V was cut by 3 bases and J by 1 base, with 15 bases left in between. The CDR3 totals 16 residues. The data were produced by immunoSEQ multiplex PCR, yet TCRdb's version contains in-frame clones alone and is incomplete. The sample records around 130,000 clones, 80% to 90% being singletons. With regard to this clone: Its matching antigen is unknown.

The chain uses TRBV28 and TRBJ1-2, with D tentatively TRBD1 (6 bases). This specimen consisted of peripheral blood, obtained on day 0 of AZD1222 vaccination. This TCR derives from an adult in good health. The CDR3 DNA follows: TGTGCCAGCAGTTTTGGCAGGGGCGAGGGTAACTATGGCTACACCTTC. Translation gives CASSFGRGEGNYGYTF.